This TCR beta chain comes out of a study of cytomegalovirus exposure and HLA in healthy donors. This CDR3 contains 17 residues. Germline CDR1 is MGHRA and CDR2 is YSYEKL. Trimming took 0 bases from V and 0 from J, leaving 14 bases between them. The PCR ran on 60 Vbeta and 13 Jbeta primers. Generated by immunoSEQ multiplex PCR, the TCRdb table keeps only in-frame clones and is missing some. Here the sample spans some 200,000 clones, around four fifths being singletons. Specimen: PBMCs. The sequence was obtained from a boy between 2 and 10 years old in good health and CMV-seronegative. The V call is TRBV4-1, the J call TRBJ1-1, with a tentative D call TRBD1 (5 bases). The CDR3 spells CASSQDKGRTMNTEAFF. The CDR3 DNA follows: TGCGCCAGCAGCCAAGATAAGGGGCGGACCATGAACACTGAAGCTTTCTTT.